This T cell receptor beta chain stems from a study of cytomegalovirus exposure and HLA in healthy donors. As for the study in general: Earlier sequencing of around 190 million T cells yielded fewer than 140 million unique TCR beta sequences.

60 Vbeta and 13 Jbeta primers were used in PCR. Sequencing used immunoSEQ multiplex PCR; TCRdb keeps in-frame clones, though not all of them. Its listing shows approximately 180,000 clones. Deletions cut 1 base from V and 3 bases from J, with 10 bases between. The CDR3 length is 14 residues. Germline loops: CDR1 SGHDT, CDR2 YYEEEE. Study conclusions and caveats: In a later analysis, HLA-C alleles had the fewest associated TCRs, DRB1 alleles the most.

As concerns this clone: The antigen is undetermined.

V is TRBV5-6 and J is TRBJ2-5, with a weak D call TRBD1 (5 bases). This clonotype originated in a man aged 25 to 45 in good health and CMV-seronegative. The sample was PBMCs. CDR3 sequence (DNA): TGTGCCAGCAGCTTGAAGCAGGGTGAAGAGACCCAGTACTTC. Its protein is CASSLKQGEETQYF. The full variable domain, completed using reference TRBV5-6 and TRBJ2-5, is DAGVTQSPTHLIKTRGQQVTLRCSPKSGHDTVSWYQQALGQGPQFIFQYYEEEERQRGNFPDRFSGHQFPNYSSELNVNALLLGDSALYLCASSLKQGEETQYFGPGTRLLVL.